Each of the 6 T cell receptor beta chains below was sequenced from the same sample in a study of control samples from healthy donors and cancer patients. This table comes from immunoSEQ multiplex PCR, and its TCRdb copy is limited to in-frame clones, with some not included. Counted here are some 74,000 clones, 94% occurring once; the ten biggest clones make up 2.8%. The specimen sequenced was blood. These receptors were collected from a woman in her thirties in good health.

Only one count was recorded for this clone. The gene calls are TRBV19 and TRBJ1-5; 7 positions agree with TRBD1. V lost 7 bases to trimming and J lost 5 bases; unmatched junction nucleotides: 5. The CDR3 has 13 amino acids. Germline values: CDR1 LNHDA, CDR2 SQIVND (reference sequence). The CDR3 DNA reads as TGTGCCAGTACTGACAGGGAGGATCAGCCCCAGCATTTT. It yields the protein CASTDREDQPQHF.

The V gene is TRBV20-1, the J gene TRBJ1-1; D is ambiguous. This CDR3 comprises 11 residues. Per germline, CDR1 DFQATT and CDR2 SNEGSKA (reference sequence). V lost 4 bases to trimming and J lost 8 bases, with 11 bases between them. CDR3 sequence: CSAMILGEAFF. The CDR3 coding sequence is TGCAGTGCTATGATATTGGGAGAAGCTTTCTTT.

This chain connects TRBV2 to TRBJ2-1; TRBD1 is a possible D gene (6 bases). The CDR3 runs to 15 residues. Germline CDR1 and CDR2: SNHLY and FYNNEI. Trimming shortened V by 6 bases and J by 4 bases, and 16 bases separated the two germline ends. CDR3 amino acids: CASRARGLLYNEQFF. The CDR3 region has the DNA TGTGCCAGCAGGGCCAGGGGTTTACTATACAATGAGCAGTTCTTC.

V usage is TRBV3-1 (or the pseudogene TRBV3-2) and J usage is TRBJ2-3; 8 bases align to TRBD1. J gave up 6 bases and V 5 bases, and 7 bases lay outside the gene matches. This CDR3 has 14 residues. The germline V gene encodes CDR1 LGHDT and CDR2 YNNKEL (reference sequence). This CDR3 reads CASSSRTGPDTQYF. DNA of the CDR3: TGTGCCAGCAGCTCGCGGACAGGGCCCGATACGCAGTATTTT.

V is TRBV27 and J is TRBJ2-7; a weak D match, TRBD2 (5 bases). The V end lost 4 bases, the J end lost 0 bases, and 19 bases lay between the germline ends. CDR1 and CDR2 (germline): MNHEY, SMNVEV (reference sequence). The CDR3 has 17 residues. The CDR3 sequence: CASSSLTGNSRSYEQYV. DNA of the CDR3: TGTGCCAGCAGTTCCCTCACGGGGAATAGCCGCTCCTACGAGCAGTACGTC.

This chain uses TRBV7-9 with TRBJ1-1, with a weak D call TRBD1 (5 bases). V shed 0 bases and J shed 11 bases, with 13 bases lying between them. The CDR3 has 13 residues. Germline CDR1 reads SEHNR; CDR2 reads FQNEAQ (reference sequence). CDR3 DNA: TGTGCCAGCAGCTTAGCGGAGGGGATTAAGGCTTTCTTT. The encoded protein is CASSLAEGIKAFF.